The source of this T cell receptor beta chain is a study of technical replicates of blood from four donors. Repertoires were generated with immunoSEQ multiplex PCR, while TCRdb's copy carries only in-frame clones and drops some. The data show roughly 90,000 clones, 90% to 95% seen once. Germline V gene sequence: CDR1 SQVTM, CDR2 ANQGSEA. This CDR3 is 12 amino acids long. The trim removed 3 bases at V and 6 bases at J, leaving 2 bases unmatched. The receptor's source is a human donor in good health. Sequencing was carried out using T cells isolated from PBMCs. The chain employs TRBV29-1 and TRBJ2-5; 9 bases fit TRBD2. CDR3 in amino acids: CSVERGGQTQYF. The CDR3 DNA follows: TGCAGCGTTGAGCGGGGGGGACAGACCCAGTACTTC.